One sample yielded the 22 T cell receptor beta chains listed below, sequenced in a study of T cells in Graves' hyperthyroidism and ophthalmopathy. Using RNA transcripts as the source, TCR beta CDR3 regions were amplified. Initially, a first-round RT-PCR of the TCR CDR3 employed the HTBI primer set. MiXCR, run by TCRdb on the multiplex PCR reads, gives a single entry per CDR3 protein. The sample gives approximately 40,000 distinct CDR3 sequences, roughly half of which show up once; around a sixth is in the top ten. Sequencing was carried out using blood. The source of these receptors is a man aged 40-55 years with Graves' ophthalmopathy.

This clonotype was counted at least ten times. This chain connects TRBV5-5 to TRBJ2-3; 11 bases are shared with TRBD2. CDR3 size: 19 residues. Trimming removed 4 bases from V and 4 bases from J; junction bases left unmatched: 17. Germline CDR1 is SGHKS and CDR2 is YYEKEE (reference sequence). The DNA of the CDR3 is TGTGCCAGCAGCCTAAGGGGTAGCGGGGGGGCCGGAGGCGCAGATACGCAGTATTTT. Protein: CASSLRGSGGAGGADTQYF. Supplemented by reference TRBV5-5 and TRBJ2-3, the full variable domain reads DAGVTQSPTHLIKTRGQQVTLRCSPISGHKSVSWYQQVLGQGPQFIFQYYEKEERGRGNFPDRFSARQFPNYSSELNVNALLLGDSALYLCASSLRGSGGAGGADTQYFGPGTRLTVL.

The V and J genes are TRBV7-3 and TRBJ2-3, with a weak D call TRBD2 (6 bases). The CDR3 is 16 residues long. V lost 6 bases to trimming and J lost 11 bases, with 27 bases between them. Germline CDR1 is SGHTA and CDR2 is FQGTGA. CDR3: CASSPREAGSYNEQYF. CDR3 in DNA: TGTGCCAGCAGTCCAAGGGAGGCGGGATCCTACAATGAGCAGTATTTT.

At least ten counts were recorded for this clonotype. The rearrangement joins TRBV9 to TRBJ2-1, with D uncertain. The CDR3 is 15 amino acids. Germline CDR1 SGDLS, CDR2 YYNGEE. V was shortened by 6 bases and J by 0 bases, with 13 bases between the two germline ends. The CDR3 here is CASTIGISSYNEQFF. The CDR3 DNA reads TGTGCCAGCACAATAGGGATCAGCTCCTACAATGAGCAGTTCTTC.

In its sample, this clonotype was seen many times. The chain employs TRBV19 and TRBJ2-2; weak D call: TRBD2 (6 bases). The CDR3 has 16 residues. V lost 1 base to trimming and J lost 2 bases, with 11 bases between them. CDR1 is LNHDA and CDR2 is SQIVND in the germline V gene (reference sequence). The CDR3 protein is CASSIGWGTNTGELFF. CDR3 DNA: TGTGCCAGTAGTATAGGTTGGGGGACTAACACCGGGGAGCTGTTTTTT.

The chain carries TRBV3-1 and TRBJ2-6; 9 bases map to TRBD1. This CDR3 comprises 16 residues. The junction had 5 bases not matched to a gene; V was cut back by 4 bases and J by 4 bases. From germline, CDR1 is LGHDT and CDR2 YNNKEL (reference sequence). This CDR3 is CASSPQGAQGANVLTF. CDR3 bases: TGTGCCAGCAGCCCACAGGGGGCGCAGGGGGCCAACGTCCTGACTTTC.

V gene TRBV5-1 combines with J gene TRBJ1-1; D is perhaps TRBD1 (5 bases). The CDR3 is 15 amino acids. In germline, CDR1 is SGHRS, CDR2 YFSETQ. The V and J ends lost 3 bases and 6 bases respectively, with 18 bases between them. DNA for the CDR3: TGCGCCAGCAGCTGGGACGGGACGCCCAACTCTGAAGCTTTCTTT. It specifies CASSWDGTPNSEAFF.

This clonotype was observed at least ten times. This chain joins TRBV14 and TRBJ2-1, with D possibly being TRBD1 (6 bases). The V end was cut by 0 bases, the J end by 9 bases, with 15 bases between. CDR3 size: 15 residues. CDR1 is SGHDN and CDR2 is FVKESK in the germline V gene. Written as DNA, the CDR3 is TGTGCCAGCAGCCAAGATACCACAGGGATTGGTGAGCAGTTCTTC. It specifies CASSQDTTGIGEQFF.

The table lists this clonotype with many counts. The genes are TRBV7-8 and TRBJ1-1, with D tentatively TRBD1 (5 bases). V was clipped by 4 bases and J by 10 bases, with 16 bases between them. From germline, CDR1 is SGHVS and CDR2 FQNEAQ. The CDR3 contains 13 residues. The CDR3 nucleotides read TGTGCCAGCAGCTCCGGGACCCCAATGGGAGCTTTCTTT. It specifies CASSSGTPMGAFF.

Within the sample, this clonotype is medium-sized. The chain couples TRBV9 to TRBJ2-5; D possibly corresponds to TRBD2 (6 bases). Germline lookup yields CDR1 SGDLS and CDR2 YYNGEE. CDR3 size: 13 residues. Deletions cut 4 bases from V and 3 bases from J, with 10 bases between. CDR3 in amino acids: CASSFGGEETQYF. The CDR3 DNA sequence: TGTGCCAGCAGCTTTGGAGGGGAAGAGACCCAGTACTTC.

This clonotype was counted once. No conserved phenylalanine or tryptophan ends this CDR3, so it is likely a read error. The chain is built from TRBV20-1 and TRBJ1-3, with D tentatively TRBD1 (6 bases). Looked up from germline, CDR1 is DFQATT and CDR2 is SNEGSKA (reference sequence). The CDR3 contains 15 residues. V gave up 6 bases and J gave up 7 bases, with 22 bases separating them. The CDR3 region has the DNA TGCAGTGCCCCCCGGCGACTGGGGGCCGGGAACACCATATATTAT. It translates to CSAPRRLGAGNTIYY.

The chain has TRBV9 and TRBJ2-5, with 9 bases that match TRBD2. V was pared by 3 bases and J by 3 bases, with 3 bases of the junction left unmatched. The CDR3 covers 14 residues. CDR1 and CDR2 (germline): SGDLS, YYNGEE. In DNA form, the CDR3 reads TGTGCCAGCAGCGCGATAGCGGGGGAAGAGACCCAGTACTTC. Translating gives CASSAIAGEETQYF.

The gene calls are TRBV7-9 and TRBJ1-2, with D unclear. CDR1 SEHNR and CDR2 FQNEAQ come from the germline V gene (reference sequence). This CDR3 comprises 14 residues. V lost 1 base and J lost 4, with 10 bases in between. The CDR3 nucleotides read TGTGCCAGCAGCTTAGGCGCAGGCCTCTATGGCTACACCTTC. Encoded protein: CASSLGAGLYGYTF. The complete variable domain, with remaining parts taken from reference TRBV7-9 and TRBJ1-2, reads DTGVSQNPRHKITKRGQNVTFRCDPISEHNRLYWYRQTLGQGPEFLTYFQNEAQLEKSRLLSDRFSAERPKGSFSTLEIQRTEQGDSAMYLCASSLGAGLYGYTFGSGTRLTVV.

This clonotype was observed many times. The chain recombines TRBV20-1 with TRBJ1-6, with D maybe TRBD1 (5 bases). The length of the CDR3 is 16 residues. The V gene lost 6 bases and the J gene lost 0 bases, with 15 bases spanning the gap. Germline CDR1 is DFQATT and CDR2 is SNEGSKA (reference sequence). CDR3 DNA: TGCAGTGCGTCAACCGGGGGGAGCTCCTATAATTCACCCCTCCACTTT. It translates to CSASTGGSSYNSPLHF.

This chain connects TRBV7-2 to TRBJ2-7; 8 bases align to TRBD2. Germline V gene lookup returns CDR1 SGHTA and CDR2 FQGNSA. Trimming removed 1 base from V and 5 bases from J; junction bases left unmatched: 7. This CDR3 region has 15 residues. The CDR3 DNA is TGTGCCAGCAGCTTAGATGGGACTAGGTCTAACGAGCAGTACTTC. Residues: CASSLDGTRSNEQYF.

The V call is TRBV5-1, the J call TRBJ2-7, with 8 bases matching TRBD1. The V gene's germline CDR1 is SGHRS and CDR2 YFSETQ. V gave up 5 bases and J gave up 3 bases; unmatched junction bases: 4. The CDR3 contains 13 residues. CDR3 nucleotide sequence: TGCGCCAGCAGACAGGGGGAGATCTACGAGCAGTACTTC. As protein: CASRQGEIYEQYF. The whole variable domain, remainder taken from reference TRBV5-1 and TRBJ2-7, is KAGVTQTPRYLIKTRGQQVTLSCSPISGHRSVSWYQQTPGQGLQFLFEYFSETQRNKGNFPGRFSGRQFSNSRSEMNVSTLELGDSALYLCASRQGEIYEQYFGPGTRLTVT.

This clonotype was found many times. V is TRBV7-9 and J is TRBJ1-4; D is undetermined. V was clipped by 5 bases and J by 7 bases, with 8 bases between them. Germline CDR1 reads SEHNR; CDR2 reads FQNEAQ (reference sequence). This CDR3 is built from 12 residues. CDR3 sequence reads: CASSVEGEKLFF. DNA of the CDR3: TGTGCCAGCAGCGTAGAGGGTGAAAAACTGTTTTTT.

J is TRBJ2-1 and V is TRBV10-3; D is perhaps TRBD1 (6 bases). Trimming left V 10 bases short and J 0 bases short, with 16 bases between. Germline lookup yields CDR1 ENHRY and CDR2 SYGVKD. This CDR3 has 15 amino acids. The chain's CDR3 is CATKKGESSYNEQFF. In DNA form, the CDR3 reads TGTGCCACCAAAAAGGGGGAAAGCTCCTACAATGAGCAGTTCTTC.

Relative to its sample, this clonotype is medium-sized. V usage is TRBV7-2 and J usage is TRBJ2-7; no firm D call. Germline values: CDR1 SGHTA, CDR2 FQGNSA. Trimming stripped 4 bases from V and 4 bases from J, with 17 bases between. The CDR3 extends over 15 amino acids. This CDR3 is CASSSHWEGYYEQYF. The CDR3, as DNA: TGTGCCAGCAGCTCCCACTGGGAAGGCTATTACGAGCAGTACTTC.

The CDR3 here is CASSRTGGRGTQYF. CDR3 bases: TGTGCCAGCAGCCGGACAGGGGGACGAGGGACCCAGTACTTC. The chain recombines TRBV13 with TRBJ2-5, with 10 nucleotides matching TRBD1. Germline CDR1 and CDR2: PRHDT and FYEKMQ (reference sequence). V lost 5 bases to trimming and J lost 7 bases; unmatched junction nucleotides: 7. The CDR3 extends over 14 amino acids.

This clonotype was detected many times. V usage is TRBV19 and J usage is TRBJ2-5, with D uncertain. CDR3 length: 14 amino acids. CDR1 and CDR2 (germline): LNHDA, SQIVND (reference sequence). V lost 4 bases, J lost 2 bases, and 11 bases lay in between. CDR3 nucleotide sequence: TGTGCCAGTAGTAAGTTCGGGCAGCAAGAGACCCAGTACTTC. Its translation: CASSKFGQQETQYF.

This clonotype was detected many times. The chain employs TRBV5-1 and TRBJ1-6, with 8 positions matching TRBD1. The CDR3 is 14 amino acids. The V gene's germline CDR1 is SGHRS and CDR2 YFSETQ. The V and J ends lost 2 bases and 10 bases, in that order; junction bases with no gene match: 5. This CDR3 is CASSLGQGTSPLHF. The CDR3 nucleotides are TGCGCCAGCAGCTTAGGACAGGGAACATCACCCCTCCACTTT. The whole variable domain, remainder taken from reference TRBV5-1 and TRBJ1-6, is KAGVTQTPRYLIKTRGQQVTLSCSPISGHRSVSWYQQTPGQGLQFLFEYFSETQRNKGNFPGRFSGRQFSNSRSEMNVSTLELGDSALYLCASSLGQGTSPLHFGNGTRLTVT.

This CDR3 is CSASETWGHEQYF. The CDR3 region has the DNA TGCAGCGCCTCCGAGACATGGGGACACGAGCAGTACTTC. The rearrangement joins TRBV29-1 to TRBJ2-7; D is possibly TRBD1 or TRBD2 (5 bases each). The germline V gene encodes CDR1 SQVTM and CDR2 ANQGSEA. V shed 7 bases and J shed 5 bases, with 18 bases lying between them. This CDR3 has 13 amino acids.